This T cell receptor beta chain emerged from a study of shared clonotypes between healthy human individuals. Notes on the study in general: Sequencing depth was predicted to influence how clonotypes are shared among donors.

In the naive CD8 group, cells lacked CD45RO and were positively selected for CCR7, so terminally differentiated effector memory CD45RA+ cells were left out. Sorted-subset replicate PCRs used 150 to 250 ng of genomic DNA. This amount corresponded to 33,000 or so T cell genomes. The protocol was immunoSEQ multiplex PCR, while the TCRdb copy is restricted to in-frame clones and leaves out a portion. The sample lists just over 2,000,000 clones, approximately 95% occurring once. Points on this clone: Its target is not known.

Losses at the gene ends were 3 bases for V and 0 bases for J; bases not matched to a gene: 10. Germline V gene data show CDR1 as SGHKS and CDR2 as YYEKEE (reference sequence). CDR3 length: 17 amino acids. This TCR came from a man in his late teens or twenties in good health. The rearrangement uses TRBV5-5 and TRBJ1-2, with TRBD1 identical over 8 bases. The sequenced sample consisted of naive CD8+ T cells sorted from blood. The CDR3 DNA reads as TGTGCCAGCAGCTACACCCCCGGACAGGGCTCTAACTATGGCTACACCTTC. It is translated as CASSYTPGQGSNYGYTF.